This TCR beta chain comes out of a study of ipilimumab plus nivolumab after autologous stem cell transplantation. The table came from immunoSEQ multiplex PCR; TCRdb's copy has only in-frame clones and leaves some out. The table shows 15,000 to 20,000 clones, with 80% occurring only once. Ipilimumab, 1 mg/kg, started 14 to 28 days after autologous transplant. This receptor was taken from a male donor with diffuse large B-cell lymphoma. The input for sequencing was PBMCs, taken in a trial of ipilimumab plus nivolumab as post-transplant consolidation.

The CDR3 DNA reads TGCGCCAGCAGCTTAAATTTTGGGGGGAACTATGGCTACACCTTC. This codes for CASSLNFGGNYGYTF. The chain uses TRBV5-1 and TRBJ1-2, with a weak D call TRBD1 (5 bases). Germline V gene lookup returns CDR1 SGHRS and CDR2 YFSETQ. Trimming pared 2 bases from V and 2 bases from J, leaving 13 bases between. CDR3 length: 15 amino acids.